This T cell receptor (beta chain) was captured in a study of beta chain features in type 1 diabetes. Note on this clone: Its target is unknown. This same CDR3 is encoded by further DNA sequences in the sample.

This CDR3 spans 12 amino acids. Germline V gene sequence: CDR1 SQVTM, CDR2 ANQGSEA. Between the trimmed V and J ends, which lost 4 bases and 2 bases, there was a span of 8 bases. Study results and caveats: Researchers report that Type 1 diabetes patients had moderately but significantly shorter TCRB CDR3s across all four CD4+ subsets.

Expressed TCRB transcripts were sequenced because the entire RNA isolate underwent reverse transcription. Clones were sequenced by immunoSEQ multiplex PCR, and TCRdb holds only the in-frame ones, with some missing. The sample has approximately 260,000 clones, less than 30% seen once. V and J are TRBV29-1 and TRBJ2-5; no definite D call. The sequenced sample consisted of naive CD4+ T cells from blood. The clonotype was recovered from a woman in her 30s with type 1 diabetes. The CDR3 coding sequence is TGCAGCGTTGGACCAGGTCAAGAGACCCAGTACTTC. Amino acid sequence: CSVGPGQETQYF. The full variable domain, rest sourced from reference TRBV29-1 and TRBJ2-5, is SAVISQKPSRDICQRGTSLTIQCQVDSQVTMMFWYRQQPGQSLTLIATANQGSEATYESGFVIDKFPISRPNLTFSTLTVSNMSPEDSSIYLCSVGPGQETQYFGPGTRLLVL.